Following are 25 T cell receptor beta chains from one sample sequenced in a study of beta chain features in type 1 diabetes. The study, taken as a whole, reports: Moderately but significantly shorter TCRB CDR3s were found in Type 1 diabetes patients in all four CD4+ subsets.

For these TCRs, the target antigens are not known. Isolated RNA was reverse transcribed in full, so expressed TCRB transcripts were sequenced. Here immunoSEQ multiplex PCR was the method, and the copy in TCRdb shows in-frame clones only, minus some. The sample has 500,000 to 850,000 clones, over 11% seen once. The sample was naive CD4+ T cells from blood. The receptors derive from a man aged 18 to 35 with type 1 diabetes.

The sample holds a few counts of this clone. Here the CDR3 DNA reads TGTGCCAGCACCCCGGGGACACCGTCCTACAATGAGCAGTTCTTC. Protein: CASTPGTPSYNEQFF. This chain links TRBV13 with TRBJ2-1; D is possibly TRBD1 (6 bases). Per the germline V gene, CDR1 is PRHDT and CDR2 is FYEKMQ (reference sequence). Trimming cost V 7 bases and J 1 base, with 14 bases left between them. The CDR3 has 15 residues.

The DNA of the CDR3 is TGTGCCAGCAGTAATTCTGGGGGAGGTAGCAATCAGCCCCAGCATTTT. Protein product: CASSNSGGGSNQPQHF. The chain couples TRBV2 to TRBJ1-5; D is perhaps TRBD1 (5 bases). Trimming removed 5 bases from V and 0 bases from J, with 14 bases in between. The CDR3 length is 16 residues. The germline V gene encodes CDR1 SNHLY and CDR2 FYNNEI. Full variable domain (rest looked up from reference TRBV2 and TRBJ1-5): EPEVTQTPSHQVTQMGQEVILRCVPISNHLYFYWYRQILGQKVEFLVSFYNNEISEKSEIFDDQFSVERPDGSNFTLKIRSTKLEDSAMYFCASSNSGGGSNQPQHFGDGTRLSIL.

The chain combines TRBV18 with TRBJ1-1; D possibly corresponds to TRBD1 (5 bases). V was clipped by 2 bases and J by 3 bases, with 7 bases between them. Germline values: CDR1 KGHSH, CDR2 LQKENI. The CDR3 spans 13 residues. This chain's CDR3 is CASSPLGDTEAFF. The CDR3 nucleotides read TGTGCCAGCTCACCATTGGGGGACACTGAAGCTTTCTTT.

This clone was seen a few times. This chain links TRBV2 with TRBJ2-1, with 11 nucleotides matching TRBD2. CDR3 size: 15 residues. Germline CDR1 reads SNHLY; CDR2 reads FYNNEI. V gave up 6 bases and J gave up 6 bases; unmatched junction bases: 7. CDR3 sequence: CASRDRLAGSNEQFF. The DNA of the CDR3 is TGTGCCAGCAGGGATCGACTAGCGGGAAGCAATGAGCAGTTCTTC.

The chain recombines TRBV30 with TRBJ1-3; tentatively, D is TRBD1 (6 bases). CDR3 length: 15 residues. CDR1 and CDR2 (germline): GTSNPN, SVGIG (reference sequence). The V end lost 3 bases, the J end lost 0 bases, and 12 bases lay between the germline ends. CDR3 DNA: TGTGCCTGGAGCCGGGCAGGGGCCTCTGGAAACACCATATATTTT. It codes for CAWSRAGASGNTIYF.

This chain links TRBV15 with TRBJ2-3; maybe TRBD2 (5 bases). V lost 8 bases and J 2 bases, leaving 11 bases between the germline ends. This CDR3 contains 13 residues. CDR1 is LNHNV and CDR2 is YYDKDF in the germline V gene (reference sequence). The CDR3 is CATWAGNTDTQYF. CDR3 coding DNA: TGTGCCACCTGGGCGGGTAACACAGATACGCAGTATTTT.

For this clone: At one end, the junction sequence differs from germline, possibly due to a read error. The chain is built from TRBV7-7 and TRBJ2-2; possible D gene TRBD2, 6 bases. Germline loops: CDR1 SSHAT, CDR2 FNYEAQ (reference sequence). The CDR3 totals 15 residues. The chain's CDR3 is CASSPAGPSTGELFF. The CDR3 nucleotides read TGTGCTAGCAGCCCGGCGGGGCCTTCCACCGGGGAGCTGTTTTTT.

The chain employs TRBV29-1 and TRBJ2-3, with 7 positions matching TRBD2. V shed 2 bases and J 6 bases; nucleotides not matched to a gene: 11. Germline lookup yields CDR1 SQVTM and CDR2 ANQGSEA. The CDR3 is 15 residues long. CDR3 sequence (DNA): TGCAGCGTTGAAAGGTCCCAGACTAGCCCGGATACGCAGTATTTT. It translates to CSVERSQTSPDTQYF.

The CDR3 sequence: CASSLGGETEAFF. CDR3 nucleotide sequence: TGTGCCAGCAGCTTAGGAGGCGAGACTGAAGCTTTCTTT. The chain joins TRBV11-3 to TRBJ1-1; D unresolved. The CDR3 runs 13 residues. The V and J ends lost 1 base and 5 bases respectively, with 8 bases between them. From germline, CDR1 is SGHNT and CDR2 YENEEA.

For the CDR3, the DNA is TGTGCCAGCAGCACAGGACTAGCGGACGGCTACGAGCAGTACTTC. It is translated as CASSTGLADGYEQYF. This sequence joins TRBV5-4 and TRBJ2-7; 10 positions match TRBD2. This CDR3 has 15 amino acids. Germline CDR1 and CDR2: SGHNT and YYREEE (reference sequence). Trimming removed 4 bases from V and 3 bases from J; junction bases left unmatched: 7.

Only a few counts were recorded for this clone. V and J are TRBV5-4 and TRBJ2-4; possibly TRBD1 for D (6 bases). Germline lookup yields CDR1 SGHNT and CDR2 YYREEE (reference sequence). V lost 4 bases to trimming and J lost 1 base, with 18 bases between them. The CDR3 length is 17 residues. CDR3 region: CASSPRTAEDAKNIQYF. CDR3 nucleotides: TGTGCCAGCAGCCCACGGACAGCCGAAGATGCCAAAAACATTCAGTACTTC.

The rearrangement uses TRBV9 and TRBJ1-4; D is unclear. Germline-derived CDR1 and CDR2 are SGDLS and YYNGEE. With 0 bases removed from V and 8 bases from J, the gap between germline ends came to 5 bases. The CDR3 covers 12 residues. The CDR3 loop is CASSVGSEKLFF. The CDR3 DNA follows: TGTGCCAGCAGCGTAGGCAGCGAAAAACTGTTTTTT.

To note about this clone: A junction end diverges from the germline sequence, so it may reflect a read error. The V call is TRBV7-7, the J call TRBJ2-2; D not resolved. Germline V CDR1 and CDR2: SSHAT, FNYEAQ (reference sequence). The CDR3 runs 13 residues. The CDR3 coding sequence is TGTGCTAGCAGCTTAGCCCACGTCGGGGAGCTGTTTTTT. This gives the protein CASSLAHVGELFF.

This clone was picked up a small number of times. Different DNA sequences within this sample yield the same CDR3. The chain links TRBV7-9 to TRBJ1-1; TRBD1 might be the D (5 bases). The ends were cut back, 3 bases at V and 3 bases at J, with 8 bases in the middle. Per germline, CDR1 SEHNR and CDR2 FQNEAQ (reference sequence). The CDR3 is 13 amino acids. CDR3 sequence: CASSLEQDTEAFF. The CDR3, as DNA: TGTGCCAGCAGCTTGGAACAGGACACTGAAGCTTTCTTT.

V and J are TRBV30 and TRBJ1-2; weak D call: TRBD1 (5 bases). The ends were cut back, 0 bases at V and 7 bases at J, with 30 bases in the middle. This CDR3 comprises 19 residues. CDR1 and CDR2 (germline): GTSNPN, SVGIG (reference sequence). CDR3 sequence (DNA): TGTGCCTGGAGTGTACTAAGAGGTGGGGGACCGAGGGGTGTCGGTGGCTACACCTTC. Protein product: CAWSVLRGGGPRGVGGYTF.

This chain connects TRBV7-9 to TRBJ2-5, with TRBD1 matching over 8 bases. V lost 7 bases, J lost 4 bases, and 5 bases stayed unmatched. Germline CDR1 is SEHNR and CDR2 is FQNEAQ (reference sequence). This CDR3 is 13 amino acids long. CDR3 residues: CASNRDRLETQYF. DNA of the CDR3: TGTGCCAGCAACAGGGACAGGTTAGAGACCCAGTACTTC. The full variable domain, completed using reference TRBV7-9 and TRBJ2-5, is DTGVSQNPRHKITKRGQNVTFRCDPISEHNRLYWYRQTLGQGPEFLTYFQNEAQLEKSRLLSDRFSAERPKGSFSTLEIQRTEQGDSAMYLCASNRDRLETQYFGPGTRLLVL.

The chain is built from TRBV4-1 and TRBJ2-1, with D tentatively TRBD2 (5 bases). Germline V lookup: CDR1 MGHRA, CDR2 YSYEKL. The CDR3 length is 13 residues. Trimming stripped 6 bases from V and 8 bases from J, with 14 bases between. The CDR3 bases are TGCGCCAGCAGACTAAATTCCGGGGATGAGCAGTTCTTC. It codes for CASRLNSGDEQFF.

J is TRBJ2-5 and V is TRBV9; D possibly corresponds to TRBD1 (6 bases). V was pared by 4 bases and J by 4 bases, with 17 bases between. The CDR3 is 15 residues long. Germline V gene lookup returns CDR1 SGDLS and CDR2 YYNGEE. The CDR3, as DNA: TGTGCCAGCAGCTCCGGACCCTCCAGGGGAGAGACCCAGTACTTC. Encoded protein: CASSSGPSRGETQYF. The entire variable domain, with the rest obtained from reference TRBV9 and TRBJ2-5, is as follows: DSGVTQTPKHLITATGQRVTLRCSPRSGDLSVYWYQQSLDQGLQFLIQYYNGEERAKGNILERFSAQQFPDLHSELNLSSLELGDSALYFCASSSGPSRGETQYFGPGTRLLVL.

This clone appeared once. This chain links TRBV7-3 with TRBJ2-3; D might be TRBD2 (6 bases). The CDR3 contains 15 residues. V was trimmed by 3 bases and J by 0 bases, leaving 10 bases between them. Germline CDR1 and CDR2: SGHTA and FQGTGA. CDR3 sequence (DNA): TGTGCCAGCAGCTTTGGGGGGATTAGCACAGATACGCAGTATTTT. Translation: CASSFGGISTDTQYF.

The CDR3 region is CSVRGLAGPTDTQYF. The DNA for the CDR3 is TGCAGCGTTCGGGGACTAGCGGGACCCACAGATACGCAGTATTTT. The chain is built from TRBV29-1 and TRBJ2-3, with 13 bases that match TRBD2. This CDR3 contains 15 residues. The junction had 4 bases not matched to a gene; V was cut back by 5 bases and J by 2 bases. In germline, CDR1 is SQVTM, CDR2 ANQGSEA.

In this sample, this clone turned up a few times. The CDR3 region is CASSFQKETQYF. Here the CDR3 DNA reads TGCGCCAGCAGCTTCCAAAAAGAGACCCAGTACTTC. The chain recombines TRBV5-1 with TRBJ2-5, with D hard to call. CDR3 length: 12 amino acids. Germline values: CDR1 SGHRS, CDR2 YFSETQ. Trimming removed 2 bases at V and 3 bases at J, with 5 bases between.

This clone was counted between two and nine times. The rearrangement uses TRBV20-1 and TRBJ1-5; the D gene is possibly TRBD1 (5 bases). V was trimmed by 3 bases and J by 10 bases, leaving 10 bases between them. Germline CDR1 DFQATT, CDR2 SNEGSKA (reference sequence). CDR3 length: 11 residues. CDR3 in DNA: TGCAGTGCTAGGTTTCAGGGTCCCCAGCATTTT. This sequence encodes CSARFQGPQHF.

Regarding this clone: The same CDR3 also results from other DNA sequences found in this sample. This chain joins TRBV7-9 and TRBJ2-5; D remains ambiguous. Germline CDR1 reads SEHNR; CDR2 reads FQNEAQ (reference sequence). Trimming left V 4 bases short and J 5 bases short, with 5 bases between. CDR3 length equals 11 residues. This CDR3 reads CASSSGETQYF. CDR3 nucleotide sequence: TGTGCCAGCAGCTCCGGGGAGACCCAGTACTTC.

The V call is TRBV9, the J call TRBJ2-2, with D possibly being TRBD2 (6 bases). The germline V gene encodes CDR1 SGDLS and CDR2 YYNGEE. Trimming pared 2 bases from V and 0 bases from J, leaving 8 bases between. This CDR3 is built from 15 residues. CDR3 nucleotide sequence: TGTGCCAGCAGCGTGGGACTCCCGAACACCGGGGAGCTGTTTTTT. Its translation: CASSVGLPNTGELFF.

The chain couples TRBV29-1 to TRBJ1-2; TRBD1 agrees at 7 bases. V was pared by 7 bases and J by 4 bases, with 6 bases of the junction left unmatched. Germline V gives CDR1 SQVTM, CDR2 ANQGSEA. The length of the CDR3 is 12 residues. CDR3 amino acids: CSAGGQSYGYTF. Here the CDR3 DNA reads TGCAGCGCCGGGGGACAGAGCTATGGCTACACCTTC.